The next 10 T cell receptor beta chains were all read from a single sample in a study of T cell responses to AZD1222 COVID-19 vaccine. Assay used: immunoSEQ multiplex PCR; TCRdb lists only in-frame clones, some missing. The table has some 170,000 clones, over 80% seen once. The sample here was peripheral blood, taken 28 days after the second dose of the MenACWY control vaccine. Receptor source: an adult who received the MenACWY meningococcal vaccine as a control.

The chain's CDR3 is CASSDVPQGRPSYEQYF. The CDR3 DNA reads TGTGCCAGCAGTGACGTTCCCCAGGGCCGGCCGAGCTACGAGCAGTACTTC. The rearrangement links TRBV2 to TRBJ2-7, with a weak D call TRBD1 (5 bases). V gave up 3 bases and J gave up 3 bases, with 21 bases separating them. This CDR3 has 17 residues. Germline V lookup: CDR1 SNHLY, CDR2 FYNNEI.

The chain combines TRBV28 with TRBJ2-4, with 13 bases lining up with TRBD2. J lost 9 bases, V lost 8 bases, and 13 bases had no gene match. The CDR3 extends over 16 amino acids. Germline V gene data show CDR1 as MDHEN and CDR2 as SYDVKM. The CDR3 DNA follows: TGTGCCAGCCGCCCCTCCGGGACTAGCGGGATAGGCATTCAGTACTTC. Residues: CASRPSGTSGIGIQYF.

In nucleotides, the CDR3 is TGTGCCTGGAGCCGGGACAGGGATTTCCTGCCCCATGGCTACACCTTC. It codes for CAWSRDRDFLPHGYTF. This sequence joins TRBV30 and TRBJ1-2; 9 bases match TRBD1. Trimming removed 3 bases from V and 6 bases from J; junction bases left unmatched: 14. The CDR3 sequence is 16 residues long. CDR1 and CDR2 from the germline V gene are GTSNPN and SVGIG (reference sequence).

This clone has a single count. The chain carries TRBV6-1 and TRBJ2-5; D is ambiguous. Germline CDR1 and CDR2: MNHNS and SASEGT. This CDR3 region has 11 residues. V gave up 2 bases and J gave up 7 bases, with 5 bases separating them. DNA for the CDR3: TGTGCCAGCAGTGAACTTTTGACCCAGTACTTC. Translation gives CASSELLTQYF.

The J gene is TRBJ2-5, the V gene TRBV7-9; 7 nucleotides match TRBD1. This CDR3 contains 14 residues. V lost 5 bases and J lost 5; bases outside the gene matches: 8. Germline CDR1 SEHNR, CDR2 FQNEAQ (reference sequence). The CDR3 DNA reads TGTGCCAGCAGCCAGGGGGAGCGTCCGGAGACCCAGTACTTC. This sequence encodes CASSQGERPETQYF.

The CDR3 is CASSPRQPYEQYF. The DNA of the CDR3 is TGTGCCAGCAGCCCCCGACAGCCCTACGAGCAGTACTTC. The V call is TRBV7-9, the J call TRBJ2-7; D may be TRBD1 (5 bases). Trimming stripped 5 bases from V and 2 bases from J, with 10 bases between. The CDR3 is made up of 13 amino acids. Germline V lookup: CDR1 SEHNR, CDR2 FQNEAQ (reference sequence).

This clone was detected once. The chain combines TRBV5-6 with TRBJ2-1; TRBD2 might be the D (7 bases). Trimming stripped 0 bases from V and 6 bases from J, with 10 bases between. Germline V gene sequence: CDR1 SGHDT, CDR2 YYEEEE. CDR3 length equals 14 residues. The CDR3 DNA is TGTGCCAGCAGCTTGGCGGGGGGCGGCAATGAGCAGTTCTTC. Its translation: CASSLAGGGNEQFF.

The V and J genes are TRBV28 and TRBJ2-7, with D unclear. Germline values: CDR1 MDHEN, CDR2 SYDVKM. The CDR3 length is 13 residues. V dropped 5 bases and J dropped 2 bases, with 10 bases sitting between them. The CDR3 DNA reads as TGTGCCAGCAGTGATGGGCCGGCCTACGAGCAGTACTTC. It is translated as CASSDGPAYEQYF.

This rearrangement joins TRBV10-1 to TRBJ2-7; a possible D gene is TRBD2 (6 bases). This CDR3 is 14 amino acids long. Trimming pared 4 bases from V and 6 bases from J, leaving 16 bases between. Germline V gives CDR1 WNHNN, CDR2 SYGVQD (reference sequence). CDR3 sequence reads: CASSARDSPVEQYF. The CDR3 DNA reads as TGCGCCAGCAGTGCCCGGGACTCACCGGTCGAGCAGTACTTC.

This clone was counted a few times. CDR3 DNA sequence: TGTGCCAGCAGCCCAGGAGGGGTGGGAGCTTTCTTT. Its protein is CASSPGGVGAFF. The chain combines TRBV7-9 with TRBJ1-1, with a weak D call TRBD1 (5 bases). V lost 5 bases and J 10 bases, leaving 14 bases between the germline ends. Per the germline V gene, CDR1 is SEHNR and CDR2 is FQNEAQ (reference sequence). CDR3 length: 12 residues.